These 29 T cell receptor beta chains were sequenced from one sample in a study of T-cell reconstitution after alpha-beta-depleted transplantation in children. The authors prepared the TCRbeta library with unique molecular identifiers. TCRdb reanalysed the PCR reads using MiXCR and keeps one entry per CDR3 protein. The sample has about 220,000 distinct CDR3 sequences; around a sixth are singletons. The specimen was PBMCs, mostly from graft donor cells, collected 360 days after TCRalphabeta/CD19-depleted stem cell transplant. The receptor set was obtained from a male patient aged 2 to 9 who had a stem cell transplant for acute lymphoblastic leukemia, so the T cells may come from the graft donor.

V is TRBV5-1 and J is TRBJ1-4, with 8 bases identical to TRBD1. Germline V gene data show CDR1 as SGHRS and CDR2 as YFSETQ. The V and J ends lost 4 bases and 5 bases, in that order; junction bases with no gene match: 16. The CDR3 is 18 amino acids. The CDR3 reads CASSPRSGGARENEKLFF. CDR3 bases: TGCGCCAGCAGCCCGCGGTCAGGGGGCGCGAGGGAGAATGAAAAACTGTTTTTT. Full variable domain (missing parts from reference TRBV5-1 and TRBJ1-4): KAGVTQTPRYLIKTRGQQVTLSCSPISGHRSVSWYQQTPGQGLQFLFEYFSETQRNKGNFPGRFSGRQFSNSRSEMNVSTLELGDSALYLCASSPRSGGARENEKLFFGSGTQLSVL.

This chain joins TRBV12-3 or TRBV12-4 and TRBJ2-5, with D unresolved. This CDR3 is 12 amino acids long. V lost 2 bases and J 7 bases, leaving 8 bases between the germline ends. The CDR3 DNA reads TGTGCCAGCAGTTTAATTTTGGCGACCCAGTACTTC. Residues: CASSLILATQYF.

This clonotype has ten or more counts. The rearrangement uses TRBV5-1 and TRBJ1-6, with D unclear. The CDR3 is made up of 13 amino acids. V lost 0 bases, J lost 8 bases, and 6 bases lay in between. The germline V gene has CDR1 SGHRS and CDR2 YFSETQ. The CDR3, as DNA: TGCGCCAGCAGCTTGGTTGGGGATTCACCCCTCCACTTT. This translates into CASSLVGDSPLHF. Drawing the rest from reference TRBV5-1 and TRBJ1-6, the complete variable domain is KAGVTQTPRYLIKTRGQQVTLSCSPISGHRSVSWYQQTPGQGLQFLFEYFSETQRNKGNFPGRFSGRQFSNSRSEMNVSTLELGDSALYLCASSLVGDSPLHFGNGTRLTVT.

In DNA form, the CDR3 reads TGTGCCAGCAGCTCGCTGCACAGGGATAGGTCTGGCTACACCTTC. It specifies CASSSLHRDRSGYTF. This chain joins TRBV7-2 and TRBJ1-2, with D possibly matching TRBD1 (6 bases). Germline V gives CDR1 SGHTA, CDR2 FQGNSA. The CDR3 sequence is 15 residues long. Trimming removed 4 bases from V and 7 bases from J, with 19 bases in between. Full variable domain (outside the CDR3, taken from reference TRBV7-2 and TRBJ1-2): GAGVSQSPSNKVTEKGKDVELRCDPISGHTALYWYRQSLGQGLEFLIYFQGNSAPDKSGLPSDRFSAERTGGSVSTLTIQRTQQEDSAVYLCASSSLHRDRSGYTFGSGTRLTVV.

The sample holds a few counts of this clonotype. The chain couples TRBV24-1 to TRBJ2-3, with 8 nucleotides matching TRBD1. Unmatched junction bases numbered 8, after V lost 3 bases and J lost 4 bases. The CDR3 has 16 residues. CDR1 is KGHDR, CDR2 SFDVKD, per germline. For the CDR3, the DNA is TGTGCCACCAGTGATGTCAGGGGGCGCGGGGCAGATACGCAGTATTTT. Translating gives CATSDVRGRGADTQYF.

This clonotype came up many times. The chain is built from TRBV6-5 and TRBJ2-3; D is unresolved. V was pared by 4 bases and J by 2 bases, with 16 bases between. There are 16 residues in the CDR3. CDR1 is MNHEY and CDR2 is SVGAGI in the germline V gene. This chain's CDR3 is CASSLDLILLTDTQYF. The CDR3 bases are TGTGCCAGCAGTTTGGACCTGATCCTCCTCACAGATACGCAGTATTTT.

This sequence joins TRBV3-1 and TRBJ2-3, with D unclear. Trimming took off 1 base at V and 4 bases at J, with 3 bases between the two ends. This CDR3 is built from 12 residues. CDR1 is LGHDT, CDR2 YNNKEL, per germline (reference sequence). CDR3 nucleotides: TGTGCCAGCAGCCAAGTTTCAGATACGCAGTATTTT. Translating gives CASSQVSDTQYF.

About this clonotype itself: This may come from a read error, since a much larger clone is one base off. The chain joins TRBV2 to TRBJ2-7, with D possibly being TRBD2 (7 bases). Germline-derived CDR1 and CDR2 are SNHLY and FYNNEI. V lost 8 bases and J 0 bases, leaving 17 bases between the germline ends. CDR3 length equals 15 residues. CDR3 coding DNA: TGTGCCAGCTGTTTAGGGGGGGCCAACTCCTACGAGCAGTACTTC. This sequence encodes CASCLGGANSYEQYF.

This clonotype was counted between two and nine times. Here the CDR3 DNA reads TGCGCCAGCAGCTGGACAGGGACAAGCTCCTACAATGAGCAGTTCTTC. Its translation: CASSWTGTSSYNEQFF. This rearrangement joins TRBV5-1 to TRBJ2-1; 8 bases line up with TRBD1. The trim removed 3 bases at V and 0 bases at J, leaving 5 bases unmatched. The CDR3 runs 16 residues. CDR1 and CDR2 (germline): SGHRS, YFSETQ.

CDR3 sequence (DNA): TGCGCCAGCAGCATGGACAGGTACGAGCAGTACTTC. It is translated as CASSMDRYEQYF. This sequence joins TRBV5-1 and TRBJ2-7; TRBD1 matches 7 bases. In germline, CDR1 is SGHRS, CDR2 YFSETQ. The CDR3 contains 12 residues. The ends lost 4 bases at V and 4 bases at J; junction bases unmatched: 2. The variable domain in full, completed from reference TRBV5-1 and TRBJ2-7, reads KAGVTQTPRYLIKTRGQQVTLSCSPISGHRSVSWYQQTPGQGLQFLFEYFSETQRNKGNFPGRFSGRQFSNSRSEMNVSTLELGDSALYLCASSMDRYEQYFGPGTRLTVT.

This clonotype was seen more than once but under ten times. The chain is built from TRBV27 and TRBJ2-4, with D maybe TRBD2 (7 bases). This CDR3 region has 17 residues. Trimming removed 7 bases at V and 1 base at J, with 20 bases between. In germline, CDR1 is MNHEY, CDR2 SMNVEV (reference sequence). CDR3 residues: CASTEGGGPSAKNIQYF. DNA of the CDR3: TGTGCCAGCACCGAGGGGGGGGGCCCTTCGGCCAAAAACATTCAGTACTTC.

This clonotype was detected only a few times. The chain employs TRBV5-4 and TRBJ2-2; TRBD1 agrees at 9 bases. V lost 4 bases and J lost 2; bases outside the gene matches: 9. Germline V gene data show CDR1 as SGHNT and CDR2 as YYREEE (reference sequence). This CDR3 region has 17 residues. The CDR3 DNA reads TGTGCCAGCAGCCGCCCGATGGGACAGGGTAACACCGGGGAGCTGTTTTTT. It encodes CASSRPMGQGNTGELFF.

This clonotype was recorded a few times. This chain connects TRBV12-3 or TRBV12-4 to TRBJ1-1; D may be TRBD1 (6 bases). V was shortened by 6 bases and J by 4 bases, with 12 bases between the two germline ends. The CDR3 totals 13 residues. In DNA, the CDR3 is TGTGCCAGCAGACCGGGGGCGCGCACTGAAGCTTTCTTT. Its protein product is CASRPGARTEAFF.

CDR3 bases: TGTGCCAGCAGCGACCGGGGACAGGGTAGTAATGAGCAGTTCTTC. It codes for CASSDRGQGSNEQFF. The chain uses TRBV7-6 and TRBJ2-1; 9 nucleotides line up with TRBD1. Germline V gene sequence: CDR1 SGHVS, CDR2 FNYEAQ. With 5 bases clipped from V and 7 bases from J, the junction kept 9 bases outside the gene matches. CDR3 size: 15 residues. The full variable domain, completed using reference TRBV7-6 and TRBJ2-1, is GAGVSQSPRYKVTKRGQDVALRCDPISGHVSLYWYRQALGQGPEFLTYFNYEAQQDKSGLPNDRFSAERPEGSISTLTIQRTEQRDSAMYRCASSDRGQGSNEQFFGPGTRLTVL.

This clonotype was seen a handful of times. This chain joins TRBV27 and TRBJ2-7; 10 nucleotides align to TRBD2. J was trimmed by 3 bases and V by 6 bases; bases with no gene match: 8. This CDR3 spans 15 amino acids. Germline CDR1 is MNHEY and CDR2 is SMNVEV (reference sequence). CDR3: CASRARLAGVYEQYF. CDR3 DNA sequence: TGTGCCAGCAGGGCCCGGCTAGCGGGAGTCTACGAGCAGTACTTC.

The chain carries TRBV12-3 or TRBV12-4 and TRBJ2-7; tentative D call: TRBD1 (5 bases). The CDR3 consists of 14 residues. Trimming took off 5 bases at V and 3 bases at J, with 14 bases between the two ends. The DNA for the CDR3 is TGTGCCAGCAGTCCCTTCAGGGATTACTACGAGCAGTACTTC. This translates into CASSPFRDYYEQYF.

This chain connects TRBV6-5 to TRBJ2-1, with 8 nucleotides matching TRBD2. Per germline, CDR1 MNHEY and CDR2 SVGAGI. The CDR3 totals 16 residues. Trimming cost V 6 bases and J 2 bases; bases outside gene matches: 9. CDR3 in DNA: TGTGCCAGCAGGCCCCCAGCGGGGGCCCCCTACAATGAGCAGTTCTTC. It yields the protein CASRPPAGAPYNEQFF.

The chain carries TRBV12-3 or TRBV12-4 and TRBJ1-5; 7 positions agree with TRBD1. V dropped 6 bases and J dropped 5; count of bases not matched to a gene: 7. The length of the CDR3 is 14 residues. DNA of the CDR3: TGTGCCAGCAGAACCGGGACAGAAGATCAGCCCCAGCATTTT. It codes for CASRTGTEDQPQHF.

The table lists this clonotype with a few counts. The rearrangement links TRBV12-3 or TRBV12-4 to TRBJ2-7; 7 nucleotides match TRBD1. V was pared by 5 bases and J by 1 base, with 11 bases of the junction left unmatched. CDR3 length: 16 residues. Here the CDR3 reads CASSKTGTAVSYEQYF. CDR3 DNA sequence: TGTGCCAGCAGTAAAACCGGGACAGCCGTTTCCTACGAGCAGTACTTC.

This clonotype has only a few counts. J is TRBJ2-2 and V is TRBV7-8, with 9 bases identical to TRBD1. Losses at the gene ends were 4 bases for V and 3 bases for J; bases not matched to a gene: 6. CDR3 length: 16 amino acids. Germline V CDR1 and CDR2: SGHVS, FQNEAQ. The CDR3 loop is CASSSQGAHHTGELFF. The CDR3 DNA reads TGTGCCAGCAGCTCACAGGGGGCGCATCACACCGGGGAGCTGTTTTTT.

This clonotype has just a few counts. The chain is built from TRBV7-2 and TRBJ2-3, with D perhaps matching TRBD2 (6 bases). This CDR3 has 13 amino acids. The V and J ends lost 7 bases and 3 bases respectively, with 11 bases between them. Germline assignment: CDR1 SGHTA and CDR2 FQGNSA. CDR3 in amino acids: CASIGSATDTQYF. The CDR3 coding sequence is TGTGCCAGCATCGGGAGTGCGACAGATACGCAGTATTTT.

This clonotype appeared a few times. This rearrangement joins TRBV5-1 to TRBJ2-3, with D possibly TRBD2 on 5 matching bases. The CDR3 consists of 14 residues. Germline values: CDR1 SGHRS, CDR2 YFSETQ. Between the trimmed V and J ends, which lost 5 bases and 2 bases, there was a span of 12 bases. The CDR3 DNA is TGCGCCAGCAGTACCGACTACTCCACAGATACGCAGTATTTT. It translates to CASSTDYSTDTQYF.

The chain joins TRBV11-2 to TRBJ2-3; TRBD2 matches 10 bases. Germline values: CDR1 SGHAT, CDR2 FQNNGV. This CDR3 has 16 residues. Trimming took 5 bases from V and 2 from J; bases not matched to a gene: 7. DNA for the CDR3: TGTGCCAGCAGCCACCTAGCGGGGGACTACACAGATACGCAGTATTTT. It specifies CASSHLAGDYTDTQYF.

This clonotype has ten or more counts. The chain combines TRBV3-2 with TRBJ2-1; TRBD1 is the table's D call and was not checked against the DNA. TRBV3-2 is a listed pseudogene. CDR3 length: 16 residues. The CDR3 region is CASSHTAGALYNEQFF. For the CDR3, the DNA is TGTGCCAGCAGCCACACCGCGGGGGCATTATACAATGAGCAGTTCTTC.

J is TRBJ2-3 and V is TRBV20-1; D uncertain. CDR1 DFQATT and CDR2 SNEGSKA come from the germline V gene (reference sequence). CDR3 length: 12 amino acids. Trimming stripped 4 bases from V and 2 bases from J, with 7 bases between. In DNA, the CDR3 is TGCAGTGCTATCCCCGACACAGATACGCAGTATTTT. Protein product: CSAIPDTDTQYF.

This clonotype has at least ten counts. This chain uses TRBV7-2 with TRBJ2-5; unclear D gene. CDR1 is SGHTA, CDR2 FQGNSA, per germline. V was shortened by 1 base and J by 1 base, with 10 bases between the two germline ends. CDR3 size: 15 residues. The CDR3 here is CASSLVITSQETQYF. In DNA form, the CDR3 reads TGTGCCAGCAGCTTAGTGATCACAAGCCAAGAGACCCAGTACTTC.

This clonotype was seen a handful of times. This rearrangement joins TRBV5-8 to TRBJ1-4, with D possibly being TRBD1 (5 bases). The germline CDR1 and CDR2 sequences are SGHTS and YDEGEE. Trimming cost V 2 bases and J 4 bases, with 12 bases left between them. The CDR3 is 15 residues long. DNA for the CDR3: TGTGCCAGCAGCTTCGCCGGGACTGGTAATGAAAAACTGTTTTTT. This gives the protein CASSFAGTGNEKLFF.

This clonotype showed up many times. The V gene is TRBV29-1, the J gene TRBJ2-6; D is undetermined. Germline-derived CDR1 and CDR2 are SQVTM and ANQGSEA. V lost 3 bases and J lost 4, with 4 bases in between. The CDR3 covers 12 residues. This CDR3 is CSVEGGANVLTF. Written as DNA, the CDR3 is TGCAGCGTTGAGGGAGGGGCCAACGTCCTGACTTTC. The entire variable domain, with the rest obtained from reference TRBV29-1 and TRBJ2-6, is as follows: SAVISQKPSRDICQRGTSLTIQCQVDSQVTMMFWYRQQPGQSLTLIATANQGSEATYESGFVIDKFPISRPNLTFSTLTVSNMSPEDSSIYLCSVEGGANVLTFGAGSRLTVL.

The V call is TRBV12-3 or TRBV12-4, the J call TRBJ2-1; 14 bases match TRBD2. The V segment lost 7 bases and the J segment 9 bases; nucleotides outside the gene matches: 20. The CDR3 has 19 residues. The CDR3 is CASKTSRRGLAGGSGEQFF. The CDR3 DNA reads TGTGCCAGCAAAACGTCGCGGAGAGGACTAGCGGGGGGCTCCGGTGAGCAGTTCTTC.